This T cell receptor (beta chain) is from a study of T cell repertoires in cytomegalovirus infection. Study in general: Researchers turned to recently identified HLA-C-restricted CMV epitopes as well as well-studied HLA-B-restricted ones.

The J segment lost 6 bases and the V segment lost 10 bases, leaving 9 bases of the junction unmatched. The CDR3 extends over 14 amino acids. Germline V gene data show CDR1 as SEHNR and CDR2 as FQNEAQ (reference sequence). Comments on this clonotype: The antigen remains undetermined.

Study-level findings and limits: CMV carriers having the relevant HLA were flagged by cumulative public TCR beta family frequency. HLA-C-restricted, CMV-specific TCR beta clonotypes were dominant ex vivo.

TCRdb analysed the reads with MiXCR anew, one entry per CDR3 protein. The sample records approximately 260,000 distinct CDR3 sequences, roughly 21% being singletons. The receptor was derived from a human donor in good health (CMV status not recorded). Some clones in this sample may be carry-over from other donors' samples. The chain couples TRBV7-9 to TRBJ2-1; 10 positions match TRBD2. This sample comprised cultured PBMCs, obtained from culture after CMV antigen stimulation. DNA for the CDR3: TGTGCCACCACGGGACTAGCGTTTCCCAATGAGCAGTTCTTC. Translated, it gives CATTGLAFPNEQFF. Filled out from reference TRBV7-9 and TRBJ2-1, the complete variable domain reads DTGVSQNPRHKITKRGQNVTFRCDPISEHNRLYWYRQTLGQGPEFLTYFQNEAQLEKSRLLSDRFSAERPKGSFSTLEIQRTEQGDSAMYLCATTGLAFPNEQFFGPGTRLTVL.